This T cell receptor (beta chain) was captured by sequencing in a study of blood T cell repertoires in COVID-19. Recovery among Cohort 3 donors was established by two negative PCRs, clearance, or symptom resolution. The V segment lost 6 bases and the J segment 7 bases; nucleotides outside the gene matches: 6. CDR3 size: 13 residues. The germline V gene has CDR1 SNHLY and CDR2 FYNNEI. Sequenced by immunoSEQ multiplex PCR; TCRdb stores in-frame clones only, minus some. In the table there are 300,000 to 400,000 clones, roughly 90% of which are singletons. The sequence was obtained from a man in his sixties who had recovered from COVID-19. The genes are TRBV2 and TRBJ1-2, with 9 nucleotides matching TRBD1. The sequencing input was PBMCs or T cells enriched from blood (not recorded which). CDR3 bases: TGTGCCAGCAGGGACAGGACAGGGGTTGGCTACACCTTC. It is translated as CASRDRTGVGYTF. Full variable domain (rest looked up from reference TRBV2 and TRBJ1-2): EPEVTQTPSHQVTQMGQEVILRCVPISNHLYFYWYRQILGQKVEFLVSFYNNEISEKSEIFDDQFSVERPDGSNFTLKIRSTKLEDSAMYFCASRDRTGVGYTFGSGTRLTVV.